This T cell receptor (beta chain) originates from a study of blood T cells in healthy people across ages. Study overall: Capturing about one barcoded beta molecule per two T cells was achieved by template switching. Whole-study results and caveats: A strong correlation was found between TCR beta diversity and the percentage of naive T cells.

At least ten counts were recorded for this clonotype. The antigen is unknown. Together with a sample-barcoded 5' primer, a J-beta primer mix was included in a second PCR lasting roughly 6 to 12 cycles. TCRdb re-analysed the 5' RACE reads in MiXCR, keeping a single row per CDR3 protein. The sample has 850,000 to 950,000 distinct CDR3 sequences; 29% are singletons. This CDR3 has 14 amino acids. The germline CDR1 and CDR2 sequences are SEHNR and FQNEAQ (reference sequence). Trimming stripped 1 base from V and 7 bases from J, with 13 bases between. V gene TRBV7-9 combines with J gene TRBJ2-5; D perhaps matches TRBD2 (5 bases). The sequencing input was blood. The sequence was obtained from an elderly woman in good health. The CDR3 spells CASSLDGGGGTQYF. The CDR3 DNA is TGTGCCAGCAGCTTAGACGGTGGAGGAGGGACCCAGTACTTC.